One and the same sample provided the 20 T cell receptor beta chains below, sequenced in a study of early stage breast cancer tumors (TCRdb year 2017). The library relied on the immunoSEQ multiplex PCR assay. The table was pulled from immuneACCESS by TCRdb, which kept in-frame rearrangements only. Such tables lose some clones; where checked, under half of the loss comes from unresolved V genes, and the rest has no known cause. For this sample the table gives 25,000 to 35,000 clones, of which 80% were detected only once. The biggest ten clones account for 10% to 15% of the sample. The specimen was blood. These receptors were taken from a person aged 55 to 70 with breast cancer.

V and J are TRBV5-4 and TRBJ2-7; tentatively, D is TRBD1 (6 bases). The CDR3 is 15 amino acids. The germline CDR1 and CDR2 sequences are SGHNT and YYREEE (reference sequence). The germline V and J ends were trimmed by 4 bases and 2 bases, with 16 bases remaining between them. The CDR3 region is CASSRMQGSTYEQYF. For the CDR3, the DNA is TGTGCCAGCAGCCGAATGCAGGGGAGCACCTACGAGCAGTACTTC. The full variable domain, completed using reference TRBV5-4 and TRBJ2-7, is ETGVTQSPTHLIKTRGQQVTLRCSSQSGHNTVSWYQQALGQGPQFIFQYYREEENGRGNFPPRFSGLQFPNYSSELNVNALELDDSALYLCASSRMQGSTYEQYFGPGTRLTVT.

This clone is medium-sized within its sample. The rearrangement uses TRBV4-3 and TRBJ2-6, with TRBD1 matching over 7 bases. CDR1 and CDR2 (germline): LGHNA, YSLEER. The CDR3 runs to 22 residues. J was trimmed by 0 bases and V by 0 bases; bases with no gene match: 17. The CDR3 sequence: CASSQDLLGRDSLFSGANVLTF. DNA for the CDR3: TGCGCCAGCAGCCAAGATCTGTTAGGCCGGGACAGCCTATTCTCTGGGGCCAACGTCCTGACTTTC.

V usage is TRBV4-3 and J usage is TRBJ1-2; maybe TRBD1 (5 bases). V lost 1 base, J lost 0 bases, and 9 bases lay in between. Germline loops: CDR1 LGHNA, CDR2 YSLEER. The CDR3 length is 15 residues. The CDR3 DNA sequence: TGCGCCAGCAGCCAAGGTCCAGGGACTAACTATGGCTACACCTTC. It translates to CASSQGPGTNYGYTF.

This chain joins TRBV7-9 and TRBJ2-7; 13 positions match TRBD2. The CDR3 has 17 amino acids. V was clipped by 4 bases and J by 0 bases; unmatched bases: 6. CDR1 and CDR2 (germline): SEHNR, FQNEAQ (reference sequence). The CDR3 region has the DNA TGTGCCAGCAGCTCACCGGGACTAGCGGGACTCTCCTACGAGCAGTACTTC. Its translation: CASSSPGLAGLSYEQYF.

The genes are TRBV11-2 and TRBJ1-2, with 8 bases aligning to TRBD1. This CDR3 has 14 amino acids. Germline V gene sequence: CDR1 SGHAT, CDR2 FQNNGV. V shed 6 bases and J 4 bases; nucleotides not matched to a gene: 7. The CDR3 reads CASSRTGGPYGYTF. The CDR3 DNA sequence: TGTGCCAGCAGTCGCACAGGGGGACCCTATGGCTACACCTTC.

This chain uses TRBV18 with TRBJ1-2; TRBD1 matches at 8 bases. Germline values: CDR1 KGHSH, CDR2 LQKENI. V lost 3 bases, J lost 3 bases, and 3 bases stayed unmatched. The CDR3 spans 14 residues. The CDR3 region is CASSPQGADYGYTF. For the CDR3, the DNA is TGTGCCAGCTCACCTCAGGGGGCTGACTATGGCTACACCTTC.

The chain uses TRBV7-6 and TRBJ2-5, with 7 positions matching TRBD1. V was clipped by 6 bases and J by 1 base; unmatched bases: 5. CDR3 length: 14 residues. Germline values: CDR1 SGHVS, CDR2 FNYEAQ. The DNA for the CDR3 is TGTGCCAGCAGGTACAGACAGGGCCAAGAGACCCAGTACTTC. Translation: CASRYRQGQETQYF. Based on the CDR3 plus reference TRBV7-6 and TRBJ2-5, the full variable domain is GAGVSQSPRYKVTKRGQDVALRCDPISGHVSLYWYRQALGQGPEFLTYFNYEAQQDKSGLPNDRFSAERPEGSISTLTIQRTEQRDSAMYRCASRYRQGQETQYFGPGTRLLVL.

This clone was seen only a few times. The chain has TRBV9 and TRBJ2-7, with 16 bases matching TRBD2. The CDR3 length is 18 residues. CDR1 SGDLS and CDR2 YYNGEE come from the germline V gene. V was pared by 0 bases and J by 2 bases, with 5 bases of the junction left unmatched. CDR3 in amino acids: CASSVGLGTSGRAYEQYF. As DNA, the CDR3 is TGTGCCAGCAGCGTAGGCCTTGGGACTAGCGGGAGGGCCTACGAGCAGTACTTC.

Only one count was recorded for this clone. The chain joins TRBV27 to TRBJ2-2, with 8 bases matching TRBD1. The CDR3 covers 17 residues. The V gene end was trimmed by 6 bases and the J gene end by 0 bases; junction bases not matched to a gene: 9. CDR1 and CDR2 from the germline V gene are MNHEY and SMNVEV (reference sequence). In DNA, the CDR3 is TGTGCCAGCAGCCGAATCTCAGGGGGCGCGAACACCGGGGAGCTGTTTTTT. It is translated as CASSRISGGANTGELFF.

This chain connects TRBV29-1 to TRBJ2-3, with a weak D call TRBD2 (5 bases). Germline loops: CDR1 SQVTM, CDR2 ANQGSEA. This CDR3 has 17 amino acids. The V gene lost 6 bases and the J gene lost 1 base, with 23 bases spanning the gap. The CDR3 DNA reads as TGCAGCGTGCTCGTGGAGGTGTTCTCTATCGGCACAGATACGCAGTATTTT. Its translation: CSVLVEVFSIGTDTQYF.

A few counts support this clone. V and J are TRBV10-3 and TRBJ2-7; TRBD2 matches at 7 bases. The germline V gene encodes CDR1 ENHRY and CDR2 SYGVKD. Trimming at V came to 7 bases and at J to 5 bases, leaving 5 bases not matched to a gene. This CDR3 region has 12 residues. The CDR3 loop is CAITAAGDEQYF. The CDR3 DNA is TGTGCCATCACCGCGGCGGGGGACGAGCAGTACTTC.

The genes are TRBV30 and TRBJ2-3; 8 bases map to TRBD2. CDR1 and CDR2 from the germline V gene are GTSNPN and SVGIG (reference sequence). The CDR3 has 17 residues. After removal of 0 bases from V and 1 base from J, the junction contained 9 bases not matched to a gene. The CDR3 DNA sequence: TGTGCCTGGAGTGTACTAGCGGACCCCCTCGGCACAGATACGCAGTATTTT. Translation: CAWSVLADPLGTDTQYF.

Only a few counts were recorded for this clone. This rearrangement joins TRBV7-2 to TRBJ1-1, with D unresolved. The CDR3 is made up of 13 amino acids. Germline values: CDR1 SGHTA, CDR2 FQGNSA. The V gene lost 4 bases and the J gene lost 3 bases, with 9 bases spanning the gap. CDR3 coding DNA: TGTGCCAGCAGCTCGATACCGGACACTGAAGCTTTCTTT. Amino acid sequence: CASSSIPDTEAFF.

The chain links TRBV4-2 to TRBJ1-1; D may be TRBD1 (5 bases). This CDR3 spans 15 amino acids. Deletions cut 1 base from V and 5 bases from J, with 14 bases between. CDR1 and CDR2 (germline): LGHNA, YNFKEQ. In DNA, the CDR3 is TGTGCCAGCAGCCAAGCCGGTGGAGGGGCTACTGAAGCTTTCTTT. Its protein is CASSQAGGGATEAFF.

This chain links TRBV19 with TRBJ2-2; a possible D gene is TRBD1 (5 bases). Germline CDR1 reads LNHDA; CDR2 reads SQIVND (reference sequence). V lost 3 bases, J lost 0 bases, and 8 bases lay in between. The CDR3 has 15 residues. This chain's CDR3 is CASSITGANTGELFF. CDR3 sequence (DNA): TGTGCCAGTAGTATTACAGGTGCGAACACCGGGGAGCTGTTTTTT.

Written as DNA, the CDR3 is TGTGCCAGCAGCTTGGAGAGCGGGAGGACCCCCTACGAGCAGTACTTC. Its protein is CASSLESGRTPYEQYF. The chain links TRBV7-2 to TRBJ2-7; 9 nucleotides line up with TRBD2. The V gene end was trimmed by 3 bases and the J gene end by 2 bases; junction bases not matched to a gene: 8. Germline loops: CDR1 SGHTA, CDR2 FQGNSA. The CDR3 totals 16 residues.

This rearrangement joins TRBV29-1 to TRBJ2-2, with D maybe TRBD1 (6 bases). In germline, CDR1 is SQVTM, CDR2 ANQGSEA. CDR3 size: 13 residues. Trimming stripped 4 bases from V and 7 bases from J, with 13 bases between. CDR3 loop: CSVVPGVGGELFF. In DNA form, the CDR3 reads TGCAGCGTTGTACCAGGGGTTGGCGGGGAGCTGTTTTTT.

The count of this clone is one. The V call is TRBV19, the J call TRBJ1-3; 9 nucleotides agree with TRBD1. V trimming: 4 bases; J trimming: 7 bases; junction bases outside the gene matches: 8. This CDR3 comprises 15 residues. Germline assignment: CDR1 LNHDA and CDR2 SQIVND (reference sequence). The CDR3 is CASSTRDRDVNTIYF. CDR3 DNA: TGTGCCAGTAGTACGAGGGACAGGGACGTCAACACCATATATTTT.

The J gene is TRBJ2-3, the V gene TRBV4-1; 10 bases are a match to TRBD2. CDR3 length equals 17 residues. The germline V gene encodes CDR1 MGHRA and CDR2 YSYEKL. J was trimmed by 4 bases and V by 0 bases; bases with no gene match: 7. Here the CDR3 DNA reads TGCGCCAGCAGCCAAGATACTAGCGGGACATATCCAGATACGCAGTATTTT. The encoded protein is CASSQDTSGTYPDTQYF.

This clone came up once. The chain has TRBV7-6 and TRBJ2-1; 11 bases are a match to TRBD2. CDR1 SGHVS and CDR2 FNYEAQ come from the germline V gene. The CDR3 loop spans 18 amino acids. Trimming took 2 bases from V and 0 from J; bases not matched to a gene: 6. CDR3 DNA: TGTGCCAGCAGCTTACTAGCGGGAGGCACAAGCTCCTACAATGAGCAGTTCTTC. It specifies CASSLLAGGTSSYNEQFF.